The clone carrying this T cell receptor (beta chain) was seen more than once but under ten times. The antigen is not known. Findings and limits, study-wide: The larger cohort examined one V-J beta rearrangement, not whole repertoires. Greatest tumor Treg TCR overlap was with tumor naive CD4+ cells.

Purified naive CD4+ T cells were depleted of CD25+ Tregs. Semi-nested PCR with Nested Universal Primer A followed constant-region reverse priming of full-length variable regions. TCRdb itself ran the 5' RACE reads through MiXCR, one entry per CDR3 protein. The sample has nearly 55,000 distinct CDR3 sequences; approximately 17% are singletons. Germline CDR1 SGHTA, CDR2 FQGNSA. With 2 bases removed from V and 3 bases from J, the gap between germline ends came to 7 bases. There are 13 residues in the CDR3. The rearrangement uses TRBV7-2 and TRBJ1-1; D is undetermined. Sequencing was carried out using naive CD4+ T cells sorted from blood. Subset meaning: naive CD4+ T cells, CD4+CD45RA+CD25-. This sequence was found in a female donor with breast cancer. The CDR3 DNA follows: TGTGCCAGCAGCTTAACAAGGGACACTGAAGCTTTCTTT. Protein product: CASSLTRDTEAFF.